Detailed here is one T cell receptor beta chain. The target antigen is unknown. Trimming removed 7 bases at V and 2 bases at J, with 12 bases between. The CDR3 contains 14 residues. From germline, CDR1 is SEHNR and CDR2 FQNEAQ (reference sequence). The sample originates from a study of blood T cells in healthy people across ages. Study findings and constraints: There was no known CMV status for donors, so expanded clonotype changes were possibly confounded. Estimates of diversity drawn from one million T cells were considered underestimates.

The use of a sample-barcoded 5' primer and a J-beta primer mix characterized a second PCR of roughly 7 to 11 cycles. TCRdb reprocessed the 5' RACE reads with MiXCR, giving one entry per CDR3 protein. Of approximately 1.5 million distinct CDR3 sequences in the sample, 34% were seen once. Each of the donors had around 10 milliliters of peripheral blood drawn into EDTA-treated Vacutainer tubes. This rearrangement joins TRBV7-9 to TRBJ2-1; a possible D gene is TRBD1 (6 bases). This clonotype was sampled from a woman in her 30s in good health. The sample was blood. The CDR3 coding sequence is TGTGCCAGCACCCCGAGGGGGACCTACAATGAGCAGTTCTTC. Its translation is CASTPRGTYNEQFF.